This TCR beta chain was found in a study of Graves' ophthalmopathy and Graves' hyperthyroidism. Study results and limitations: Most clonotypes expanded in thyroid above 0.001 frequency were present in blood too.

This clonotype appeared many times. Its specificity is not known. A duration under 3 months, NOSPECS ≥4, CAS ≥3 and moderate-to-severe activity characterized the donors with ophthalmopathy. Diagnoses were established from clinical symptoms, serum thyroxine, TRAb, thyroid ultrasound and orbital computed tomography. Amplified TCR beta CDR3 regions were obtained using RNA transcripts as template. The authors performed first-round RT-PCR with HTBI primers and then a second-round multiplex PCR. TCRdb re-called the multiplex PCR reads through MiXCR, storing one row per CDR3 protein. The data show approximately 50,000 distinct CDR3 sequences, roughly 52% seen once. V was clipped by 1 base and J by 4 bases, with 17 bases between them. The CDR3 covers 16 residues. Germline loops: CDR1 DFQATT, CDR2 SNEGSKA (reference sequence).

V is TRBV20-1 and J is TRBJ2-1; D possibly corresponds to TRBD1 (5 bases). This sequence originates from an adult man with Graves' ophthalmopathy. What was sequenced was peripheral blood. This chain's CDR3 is CSARASARTKYNEQFF. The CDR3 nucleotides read TGCAGTGCTAGAGCCTCAGCAAGGACAAAATACAATGAGCAGTTCTTC.